This TCR beta chain was documented in a study of CD8 T cells in Susac syndrome. The authors reverse transcribed 0.5 to 1 ug RNA with random hexamers. immunoSEQ multiplex PCR amplified TCR beta CDR3 across 54 Vbeta, 13 Jbeta. A single record per CDR3 protein comes from TCRdb applying MiXCR to the immunoSEQ multiplex PCR reads. This sample has roughly 140,000 distinct CDR3 sequences, with approximately 95% found just once. Sequencing of TCR beta covered CD8+ and CD4+ T cells obtained from blood. Germline V lookup: CDR1 SGHAT, CDR2 FQNNGV. There are 14 residues in the CDR3. Between the trimmed V and J ends, which lost 3 bases and 4 bases, there was a span of 11 bases.

Material for sequencing was CD4+ T cells from PBMCs. The sequence derives from a human donor with Susac syndrome. J is TRBJ2-3 and V is TRBV11-2; the D gene is possibly TRBD2 (6 bases). The CDR3 region is CASSFPGEADTQYF. The CDR3 bases are TGTGCCAGCAGCTTCCCCGGGGAGGCAGATACGCAGTATTTT.